This note documents a single T cell receptor beta chain sequence. In this sample, this clone turned up once. Its antigen remains unidentified. Base qualities are missing; no much larger clone stands one base away. The source of the sample is a study of T cell responses to AZD1222 COVID-19 vaccine (dated by TCRdb to the early 2020s). Background for the entire study: AZD1222 recipients given second doses at about 4 weeks or at about 12 weeks were pooled, since spike-specific TCR depth and breadth were not found to differ between the two schedules. TCR sequencing was performed for 230 to 250 trial participants, of whom roughly 200 were given two doses of AZD1222 and approximately 25 were given two doses of MenACWY control vaccine. Trial participants were enrolled by age into subgroups of 18-55, 56-69 and 70-plus years, and about 150, 27 and 61 TCR-sequenced participants, respectively, were included in these subgroups. Here is what the overall study found, with its caveats: Only a handful of AZD1222 recipients were SARS-CoV-2 seropositive at baseline, limiting conclusions about previously exposed vaccinees. No day 14 peak-response samples were available, so repertoires were characterized only after the peak T cell response. CD4 TCRs associated with the vaccine covered the entire spike protein, and the dominant responses were in regions 160-218 and 743-854. The 56-69-year group was small, and its depth increase did not reach significance, likely because of low power. Spike-specific TCR breadth and depth rose significantly after two AZD1222 doses compared with day 0 and with MenACWY recipients. Participants were mostly white British and included more females than males, and it was suggested by the authors that clonal diversity may have been underestimated. Reportedly, close to half of the unique spike-specific TCRs recognized epitopes lying outside the regions that are mutated in the B.1.351 and B.1.1.7 variants.

The CDR3 regions of human TCRbeta chains were analyzed by immunosequencing. In the source study's methods: Repertoire TCRs were checked for matches against a reference library of SARS-CoV-2-specific TCRs that had been generated using the MIRA antigen-specificity platform. Breadth was defined as the fraction of unique TCRs that were SARS-CoV-2-associated, and depth was defined as the fraction of total T cells that were SARS-CoV-2-associated. Using the MIRA data, every spike-specific TCR was mapped to the spike region that the TCR reacted to and assigned to either a CD4 or a CD8 class. Log10-transformed breadth and depth values were compared by one-way ANOVA with Sidak's multiple comparisons tests. TCRdb took this table from immuneACCESS and kept in-frame rearrangements with V and J called. Such tables lack part of the clones; where checked against another copy, unresolved V genes explain under half of the gap, and the rest is unexplained. That table furnishes V, J and clone size, whereas the DNA furnished D and trimming. For this sample there are about 92,000 clones; over 75% appear just once. The leading ten clones occupy roughly 5.8% of the sample.

Explained via the paper, the time point label denotes: baseline before first vaccination. The vaccinee samples were drawn from two UK trials, COV001 and COV002, one of which was a single-blind randomized controlled phase 2/3 trial testing AZD1222 (ChAdOx1 nCoV-19) in healthy adults. For TCRbeta chain sequencing, PBMC samples were collected from trial participants at day 0 and at day 28 after the second dose. The CDR3 numbers 15 residues from cysteine through phenylalanine. The retained sequence is limited to the CDR3, 45 bases, with the frame set at the first base. Reading the germline V gene gives CDR1 SGHAT and CDR2 FQNNGV. Compared with germline, V lacks 6 bases and J lacks 1 base; bases without a gene match: 8.

This clonotype was sampled from an adult in good health. Sequencing was performed on peripheral blood, taken on day 0 of AZD1222 vaccination. The V and J genes are TRBV11-2 and TRBJ2-7, and 8 junction bases match TRBD2. The nucleotide sequence reads as follows: TGTGCCAGCAGAACTAGCGGCTTGACATCCTACGAGCAGTACTTC. Its translation reads: CASRTSGLTSYEQYF. Beyond the CDR3, the reference TRBV11-2 and TRBJ2-7 genes provide the residues; the full variable domain reads: EAGVAQSPRYKIIEKRQSVAFWCNPISGHATLYWYQQILGQGPKLLIQFQNNGVVDDSQLPKDRFSAERLKGVDSTLKIQPAKLEDSAVYLCASRTSGLTSYEQYFGPGTRLTVT.